This T cell receptor beta chain was observed in a study of cytomegalovirus exposure and HLA in healthy donors. Whole-study findings and limits: In an earlier analysis, about 90% or about 30%: the productive usage of most TCR beta V segments.

Use of 60 Vbeta and 13 Jbeta primers characterized the PCR. Libraries were prepared by immunoSEQ multiplex PCR; TCRdb keeps only in-frame clonotypes and omits some of them. This table lists roughly 120,000 clones. Germline V CDR1 and CDR2: SGHKS, YYEKEE (reference sequence). The trim removed 3 bases at V and 12 bases at J, leaving 12 bases unmatched. This CDR3 contains 14 residues. Points on this clone: Its antigen remains unidentified.

Sequences were obtained from PBMCs. The receptor was derived from a man aged 35 to 55 in good health and CMV-seronegative. The chain joins TRBV5-5 to TRBJ2-1; 7 nucleotides line up with TRBD1. The CDR3 reads CASSSITGAAWQFF. The CDR3 region has the DNA TGTGCCAGCAGCTCGATTACAGGGGCTGCTTGGCAGTTCTTC. Based on the CDR3 plus reference TRBV5-5 and TRBJ2-1, the full variable domain is DAGVTQSPTHLIKTRGQQVTLRCSPISGHKSVSWYQQVLGQGPQFIFQYYEKEERGRGNFPDRFSARQFPNYSSELNVNALLLGDSALYLCASSSITGAAWQFFGPGTRLTVL.